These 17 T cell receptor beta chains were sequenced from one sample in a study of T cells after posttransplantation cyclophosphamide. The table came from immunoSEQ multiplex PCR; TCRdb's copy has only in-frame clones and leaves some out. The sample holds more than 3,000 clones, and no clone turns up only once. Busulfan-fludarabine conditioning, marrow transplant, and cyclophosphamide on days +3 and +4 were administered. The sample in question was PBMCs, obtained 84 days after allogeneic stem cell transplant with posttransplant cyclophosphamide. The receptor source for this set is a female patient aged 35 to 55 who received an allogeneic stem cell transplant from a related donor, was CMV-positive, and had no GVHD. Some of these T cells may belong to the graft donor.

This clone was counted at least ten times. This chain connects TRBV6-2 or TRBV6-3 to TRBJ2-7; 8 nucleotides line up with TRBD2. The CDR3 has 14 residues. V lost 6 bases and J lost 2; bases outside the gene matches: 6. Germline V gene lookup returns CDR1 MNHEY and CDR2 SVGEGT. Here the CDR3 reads CASRPGLAPYEQYF. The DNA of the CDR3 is TGTGCCAGCAGGCCAGGACTAGCCCCCTACGAGCAGTACTTC.

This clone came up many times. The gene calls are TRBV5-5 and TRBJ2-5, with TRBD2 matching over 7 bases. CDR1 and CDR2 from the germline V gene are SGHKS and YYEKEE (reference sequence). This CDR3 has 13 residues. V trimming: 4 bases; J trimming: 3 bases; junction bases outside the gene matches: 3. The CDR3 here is CASSLGGEETQYF. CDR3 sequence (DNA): TGTGCCAGCAGCCTGGGGGGGGAAGAGACCCAGTACTTC.

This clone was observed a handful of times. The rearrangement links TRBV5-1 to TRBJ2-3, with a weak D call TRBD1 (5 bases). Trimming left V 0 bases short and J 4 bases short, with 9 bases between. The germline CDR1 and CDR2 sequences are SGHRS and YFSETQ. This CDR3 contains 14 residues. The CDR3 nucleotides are TGCGCCAGCAGCTTGGGGACAACGGCAGATACGCAGTATTTT. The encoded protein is CASSLGTTADTQYF.

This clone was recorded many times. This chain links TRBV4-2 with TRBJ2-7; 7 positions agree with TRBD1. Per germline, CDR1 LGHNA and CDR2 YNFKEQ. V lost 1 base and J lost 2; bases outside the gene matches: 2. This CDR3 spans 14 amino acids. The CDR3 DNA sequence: TGTGCCAGCAGCCAAGGGCAGGGGGCCTACGAGCAGTACTTC. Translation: CASSQGQGAYEQYF.

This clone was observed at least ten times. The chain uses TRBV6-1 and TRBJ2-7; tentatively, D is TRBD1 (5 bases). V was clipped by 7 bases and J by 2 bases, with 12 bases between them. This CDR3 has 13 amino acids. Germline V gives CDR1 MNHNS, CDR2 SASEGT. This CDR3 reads CASNERQTYEQYF. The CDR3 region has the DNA TGTGCCAGCAACGAGCGACAGACCTACGAGCAGTACTTC.

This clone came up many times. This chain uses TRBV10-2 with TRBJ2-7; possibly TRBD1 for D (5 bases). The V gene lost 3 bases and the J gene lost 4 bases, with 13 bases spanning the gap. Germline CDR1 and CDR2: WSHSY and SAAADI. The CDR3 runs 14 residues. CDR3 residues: CASSDTGRFYEQYF. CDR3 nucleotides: TGCGCCAGCAGTGATACAGGACGATTTTACGAGCAGTACTTC.

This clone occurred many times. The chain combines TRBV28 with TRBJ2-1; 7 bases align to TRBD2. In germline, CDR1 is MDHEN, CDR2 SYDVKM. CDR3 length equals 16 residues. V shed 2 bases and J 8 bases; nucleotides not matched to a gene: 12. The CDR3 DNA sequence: TGTGCCAGCAGTTTACCTAGCGGCTATACCCCCCATGAGCAGTTCTTC. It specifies CASSLPSGYTPHEQFF.

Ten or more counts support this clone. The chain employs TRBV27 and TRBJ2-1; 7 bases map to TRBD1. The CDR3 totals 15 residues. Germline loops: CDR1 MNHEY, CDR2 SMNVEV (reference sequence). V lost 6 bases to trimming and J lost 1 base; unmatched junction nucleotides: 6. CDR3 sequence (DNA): TGTGCCAGCAGGCTGACAGGGCGATCCTACAATGAGCAGTTCTTC. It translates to CASRLTGRSYNEQFF.

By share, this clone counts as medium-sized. The CDR3 DNA sequence: TGTGCCAGCAGTCCCCGAGGGGGCGGGGGGGCGTCCTACGAGCAGTACTTC. Its translation: CASSPRGGGGASYEQYF. The chain recombines TRBV27 with TRBJ2-7; 9 nucleotides match TRBD2. V dropped 5 bases and J dropped 1; count of bases not matched to a gene: 12. The CDR3 runs 17 residues. Germline-derived CDR1 and CDR2 are MNHEY and SMNVEV (reference sequence).

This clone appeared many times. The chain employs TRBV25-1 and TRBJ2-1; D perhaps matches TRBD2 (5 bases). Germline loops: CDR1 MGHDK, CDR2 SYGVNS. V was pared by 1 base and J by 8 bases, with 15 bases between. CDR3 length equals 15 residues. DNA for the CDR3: TGTGCCAGCAGTGAATCAACTAGGGCTTTTGATGAGCAGTTCTTC. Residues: CASSESTRAFDEQFF.

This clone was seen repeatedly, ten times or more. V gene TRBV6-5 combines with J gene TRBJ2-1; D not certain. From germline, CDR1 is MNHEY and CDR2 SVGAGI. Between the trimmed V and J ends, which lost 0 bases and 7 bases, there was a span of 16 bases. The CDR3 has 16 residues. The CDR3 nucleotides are TGTGCCAGCAGTTACTCAGGGCAGGTCGGCCGGAATGAGCAGTTCTTC. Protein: CASSYSGQVGRNEQFF.

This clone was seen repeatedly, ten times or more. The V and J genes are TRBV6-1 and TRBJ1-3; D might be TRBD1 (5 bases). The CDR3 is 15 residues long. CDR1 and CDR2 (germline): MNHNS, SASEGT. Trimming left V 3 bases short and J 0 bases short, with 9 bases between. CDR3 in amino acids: CASSDPTVSGNTIYF. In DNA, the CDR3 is TGTGCCAGCAGTGACCCGACAGTCTCTGGAAACACCATATATTTT.

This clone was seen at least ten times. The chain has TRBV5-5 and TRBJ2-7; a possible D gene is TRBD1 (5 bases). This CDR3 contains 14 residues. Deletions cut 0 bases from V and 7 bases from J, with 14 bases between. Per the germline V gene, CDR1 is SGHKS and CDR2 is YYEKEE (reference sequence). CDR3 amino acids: CASSLAKGLEEQYF. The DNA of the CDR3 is TGTGCCAGCAGCTTGGCAAAGGGGTTAGAGGAGCAGTACTTC.

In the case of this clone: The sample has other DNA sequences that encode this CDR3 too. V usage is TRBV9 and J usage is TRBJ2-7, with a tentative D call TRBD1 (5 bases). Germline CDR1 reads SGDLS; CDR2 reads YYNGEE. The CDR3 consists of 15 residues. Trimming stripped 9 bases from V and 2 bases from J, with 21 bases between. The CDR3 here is CAIIFKQETAYEQYF. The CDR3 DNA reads TGTGCCATTATTTTCAAACAGGAGACGGCCTACGAGCAGTACTTC.

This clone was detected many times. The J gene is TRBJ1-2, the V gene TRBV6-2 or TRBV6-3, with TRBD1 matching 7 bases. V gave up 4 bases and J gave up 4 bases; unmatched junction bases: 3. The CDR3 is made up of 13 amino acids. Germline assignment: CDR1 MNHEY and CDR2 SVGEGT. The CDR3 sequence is CASSLQGTYGYTF. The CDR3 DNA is TGTGCCAGCAGTTTACAGGGGACCTATGGCTACACCTTC.

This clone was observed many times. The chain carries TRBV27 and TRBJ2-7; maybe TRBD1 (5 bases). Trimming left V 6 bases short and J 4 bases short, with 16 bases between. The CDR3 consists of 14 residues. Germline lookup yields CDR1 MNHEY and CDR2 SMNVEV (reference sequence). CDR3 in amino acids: CASRIQGTYYEQYF. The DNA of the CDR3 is TGTGCCAGCAGGATTCAGGGTACTTATTACGAGCAGTACTTC.

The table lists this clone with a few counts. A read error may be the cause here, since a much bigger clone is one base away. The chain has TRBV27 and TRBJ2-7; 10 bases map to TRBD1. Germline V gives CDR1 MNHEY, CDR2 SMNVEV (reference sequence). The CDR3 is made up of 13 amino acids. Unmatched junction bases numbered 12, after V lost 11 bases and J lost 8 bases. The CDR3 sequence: CAAPRDRGYQQYF. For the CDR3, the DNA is TGTGCCGCTCCCCGGGACAGGGGATACCAGCAGTACTTC.